One sample yielded the 21 T cell receptor beta chains listed below, sequenced in a study of blood T cells in healthy people across ages. A J-beta primer mix and a sample-barcoded 5' primer were used in a second PCR of roughly 7 to 12 cycles. From the 5' RACE reads, TCRdb called clonotypes with MiXCR, one entry per CDR3 protein. Among hundreds of thousands of distinct CDR3 sequences, about three fifths were seen once, and the ten largest hold roughly 22%. Sequencing was done on a sample of blood. The receptors derive from a man aged 25-40 years in good health.

The chain employs TRBV5-1 and TRBJ2-3; D may correspond to TRBD1 or TRBD2 (7 bases each). Trimming removed 5 bases at V and 2 bases at J, with 12 bases between. CDR3 size: 14 residues. Per germline, CDR1 SGHRS and CDR2 YFSETQ. CDR3 residues: CASRAGQNTDTQYF. CDR3 sequence (DNA): TGCGCCAGCAGAGCGGGACAGAACACAGATACGCAGTATTTT.

The chain combines TRBV20-1 with TRBJ2-7; 10 bases line up with TRBD2. Germline V gives CDR1 DFQATT, CDR2 SNEGSKA (reference sequence). V lost 1 base, J lost 0 bases, and 6 bases stayed unmatched. The CDR3 consists of 16 residues. This chain's CDR3 is CSARGGLAGASYEQYF. CDR3 DNA sequence: TGCAGTGCTAGAGGGGGCCTAGCGGGAGCCTCCTACGAGCAGTACTTC.

The rearrangement uses TRBV6-6 and TRBJ2-7, with D possibly TRBD2 on 6 matching bases. The J call may be in error: the DNA end matches TRBJ2-4 better. The CDR3 is made up of 14 amino acids. The germline V gene has CDR1 MNHNY and CDR2 SVGAGI (reference sequence). The CDR3 DNA follows: TGTGCCAGCAGCCGGAGCGGGGCCAAAAACATTCAGTACTTC. The encoded protein is CASSRSGAKNIQYF.

V usage is TRBV5-1 and J usage is TRBJ2-3, with 9 positions matching TRBD2. CDR1 and CDR2 from the germline V gene are SGHRS and YFSETQ. The trim removed 3 bases at V and 7 bases at J, leaving 9 bases unmatched. This CDR3 spans 15 amino acids. CDR3: CASSWTSDGGNTQYF. The CDR3 bases are TGCGCCAGCAGCTGGACTAGCGACGGCGGAAATACGCAGTATTTT.

This sequence joins TRBV7-2 and TRBJ2-3; D could derive from TRBD1 or TRBD2 (6 bases each). V lost 5 bases and J 2 bases, leaving 17 bases between the germline ends. The length of the CDR3 is 16 residues. Germline V CDR1 and CDR2: SGHTA, FQGNSA. The CDR3 is CASSGRGGLNTDTQYF. The CDR3 DNA sequence: TGTGCCAGCAGCGGGAGAGGGGGGCTCAACACAGATACGCAGTATTTT.

This sequence joins TRBV6-2 or TRBV6-3 and TRBJ2-1; 14 bases match TRBD2. CDR3 length equals 15 residues. Losses at the gene ends were 5 bases for V and 10 bases for J; bases not matched to a gene: 7. Germline V CDR1 and CDR2: MNHEY, SVGEGT. The CDR3 spells CASSTGTSGSWEQFF. DNA of the CDR3: TGTGCCAGCAGTACCGGGACTAGCGGGAGCTGGGAGCAGTTCTTC.

The count of this clonotype is one. The V and J genes are TRBV7-2 and TRBJ2-4; tentatively, D is TRBD1 or TRBD2 (6 bases each). Trimming pared 4 bases from V and 2 bases from J, leaving 24 bases between. This CDR3 spans 19 amino acids. The germline V gene encodes CDR1 SGHTA and CDR2 FQGNSA. The CDR3 sequence: CASSSVPGGAGGSKNIQYF. DNA for the CDR3: TGTGCCAGCAGCTCAGTACCGGGTGGGGCCGGGGGCTCCAAAAACATTCAGTACTTC.

CDR3 residues: CASSFGGSVRPEAFF. The CDR3 nucleotides read TGTGCCAGCAGCTTTGGAGGTTCGGTCCGTCCCGAAGCTTTCTTT. This sequence joins TRBV7-9 and TRBJ1-1; unclear D gene. There are 15 residues in the CDR3. Per the germline V gene, CDR1 is SEHNR and CDR2 is FQNEAQ (reference sequence). Trimming took off 3 bases at V and 8 bases at J, with 19 bases between the two ends.

The V and J genes are TRBV7-2 and TRBJ2-2, with D hard to call. Germline V CDR1 and CDR2: SGHTA, FQGNSA. This CDR3 has 13 amino acids. Trimming took off 5 bases at V and 7 bases at J, with 11 bases between the two ends. Here the CDR3 DNA reads TGTGCCAGCAGCCCGGCACGTGGCGGGGAGCTGTTTTTT. Its protein product is CASSPARGGELFF.

The genes are TRBV11-1 and TRBJ2-1; the match to TRBD2 covers 11 bases. CDR1 is SGHAT and CDR2 is FQDESV in the germline V gene (reference sequence). The V segment lost 5 bases and the J segment 0 bases; nucleotides outside the gene matches: 12. This CDR3 region has 19 residues. CDR3 coding DNA: TGTGCCAGCAGCCCTACTAGCGGGAGTTGGGTAAGCTCCTACAATGAGCAGTTCTTC. Its protein is CASSPTSGSWVSSYNEQFF.

V is TRBV29-1 and J is TRBJ2-1; D unresolved. The CDR3 runs to 11 residues. The germline V gene has CDR1 SQVTM and CDR2 ANQGSEA. V lost 5 bases and J 4 bases, leaving 6 bases between the germline ends. The CDR3 spells CSVIAYNEQFF. The CDR3 DNA follows: TGCAGCGTTATAGCATACAATGAGCAGTTCTTC.

The chain employs TRBV7-2 and TRBJ2-3; TRBD1 matches at 11 bases. Germline V gene lookup returns CDR1 SGHTA and CDR2 FQGNSA. With 7 bases clipped from V and 7 bases from J, the junction kept 13 bases outside the gene matches. The CDR3 loop spans 16 amino acids. CDR3 loop: CASTIPRDRGSNTQYF. The DNA for the CDR3 is TGTGCCAGCACTATCCCCCGGGACAGGGGGAGTAATACGCAGTATTTT.

The gene calls are TRBV20-1 and TRBJ2-5; D might be TRBD1 or TRBD2, each matching 5 bases. Germline V lookup: CDR1 DFQATT, CDR2 SNEGSKA (reference sequence). This CDR3 has 16 amino acids. V was pared by 8 bases and J by 5 bases, with 27 bases between. CDR3 sequence reads: CSPMVTAGFRGETQYF. DNA for the CDR3: TGCAGTCCAATGGTCACCGCAGGGTTTAGAGGGGAGACCCAGTACTTC.

The chain uses TRBV12-3 or TRBV12-4 and TRBJ1-2; no definite D call. V lost 5 bases, J lost 0 bases, and 13 bases lay in between. This CDR3 has 15 amino acids. CDR3 nucleotide sequence: TGTGCCAGCAGTCTTTGGACCGACACTAACTATGGCTACACCTTC. Its translation: CASSLWTDTNYGYTF.

This chain joins TRBV12-5 and TRBJ1-2; D not certain. The length of the CDR3 is 17 residues. Germline lookup yields CDR1 LGHNT and CDR2 FRNRAP. V was pared by 3 bases and J by 2 bases, with 19 bases between. CDR3 in DNA: TGTGCTAGTGGTTTAGCAGTTTGGCAGGCCGGGAACTATGGCTACACCTTC. It codes for CASGLAVWQAGNYGYTF.

This sequence joins TRBV29-1 and TRBJ2-7, with TRBD1 identical over 10 bases. CDR3 length: 15 residues. Trimming at V came to 3 bases and at J to 2 bases, leaving 7 bases not matched to a gene. Germline CDR1 SQVTM, CDR2 ANQGSEA. The CDR3 DNA follows: TGCAGCGTTGACCTGGGACAGGGGCTCGCCTACGAGCAGTACTTC. It codes for CSVDLGQGLAYEQYF.

V usage is TRBV5-1 and J usage is TRBJ2-1; 11 bases are shared with TRBD2. Trimming removed 5 bases from V and 5 bases from J; junction bases left unmatched: 3. The CDR3 is made up of 14 amino acids. The V gene's germline CDR1 is SGHRS and CDR2 YFSETQ. Written as DNA, the CDR3 is TGCGCCAGCAGGTCGACTAGCGGGGACAATGAGCAGTTCTTC. It encodes CASRSTSGDNEQFF. Full variable domain (remainder filled in from reference TRBV5-1 and TRBJ2-1): KAGVTQTPRYLIKTRGQQVTLSCSPISGHRSVSWYQQTPGQGLQFLFEYFSETQRNKGNFPGRFSGRQFSNSRSEMNVSTLELGDSALYLCASRSTSGDNEQFFGPGTRLTVL.

This clonotype has only a few counts. The V call is TRBV20-1, the J call TRBJ2-1; D uncertain. From germline, CDR1 is DFQATT and CDR2 SNEGSKA (reference sequence). Trimming removed 5 bases at V and 0 bases at J, with 14 bases between. This CDR3 region has 15 residues. CDR3 in amino acids: CSAPRSPSSYNEQFF. CDR3 sequence (DNA): TGCAGTGCTCCCCGGTCTCCCAGCTCCTACAATGAGCAGTTCTTC.

A few counts support this clonotype. The chain joins TRBV28 to TRBJ2-5; D is unclear. CDR3 size: 14 residues. The germline V gene encodes CDR1 MDHEN and CDR2 SYDVKM. Trimming took off 3 bases at V and 0 bases at J, with 8 bases between the two ends. Here the CDR3 reads CASSLLQDQETQYF. DNA of the CDR3: TGTGCCAGCAGTTTGCTCCAGGACCAAGAGACCCAGTACTTC.

The rearrangement links TRBV4-1 to TRBJ2-1; TRBD2 matches 9 bases. Germline values: CDR1 MGHRA, CDR2 YSYEKL. The V segment lost 0 bases and the J segment 4 bases; nucleotides outside the gene matches: 13. The CDR3 extends over 19 amino acids. CDR3 DNA sequence: TGCGCCAGCAGCCAAGATAGTATCGCGGGGGGGCTGGAGTACAATGAGCAGTTCTTC. This encodes CASSQDSIAGGLEYNEQFF.

The chain links TRBV9 to TRBJ2-7; D ambiguous. Trimming stripped 0 bases from V and 6 bases from J, with 13 bases between. Germline assignment: CDR1 SGDLS and CDR2 YYNGEE. This CDR3 has 14 amino acids. CDR3 in amino acids: CASSVASIGREQYF. CDR3 in DNA: TGTGCCAGCAGCGTAGCCTCCATTGGGCGCGAGCAGTACTTC.